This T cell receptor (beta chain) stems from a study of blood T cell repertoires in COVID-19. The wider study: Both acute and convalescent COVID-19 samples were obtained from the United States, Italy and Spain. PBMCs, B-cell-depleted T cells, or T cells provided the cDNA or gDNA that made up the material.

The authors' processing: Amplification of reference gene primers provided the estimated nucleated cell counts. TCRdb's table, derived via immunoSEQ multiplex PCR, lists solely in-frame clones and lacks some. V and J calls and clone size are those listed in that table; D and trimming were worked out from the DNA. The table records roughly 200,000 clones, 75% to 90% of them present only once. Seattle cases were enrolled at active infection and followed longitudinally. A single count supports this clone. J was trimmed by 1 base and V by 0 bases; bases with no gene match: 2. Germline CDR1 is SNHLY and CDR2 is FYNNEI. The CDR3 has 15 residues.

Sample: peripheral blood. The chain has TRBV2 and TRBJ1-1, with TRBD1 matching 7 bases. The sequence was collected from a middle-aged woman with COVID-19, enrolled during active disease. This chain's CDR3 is CASSEAGQKNTEAFF. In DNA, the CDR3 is TGTGCCAGCAGTGAAGCGGGACAGAAGAACACTGAAGCTTTCTTT.